The clone carrying this TCR beta chain was seen only a few times. The data were taken from a study of response to subunit inactivated influenza vaccine. TCRdb reanalysed the RT-PCR reads using MiXCR and keeps one entry per CDR3 protein. Found here are around 200,000 distinct CDR3 sequences, about an eighth of them singletons; the top ten hold 25% to 30%. The sample was also reused in another study, on T cells expressing NK-cell markers. That report notes: Template switching by 5'RACE with UMIs generated the TCR beta cDNA.

This sequence was found in a man in his fifties who received an inactivated influenza vaccine. Sample: CD8+ T cells sorted from PBMCs, taken roughly 12 days after vaccination.

The CDR3 sequence: CASSKSQGLAENTGELFF. The CDR3 nucleotides are TGCGCCAGCAGCAAGTCCCAGGGACTAGCGGAGAACACCGGGGAGCTGTTTTTT. The chain has TRBV5-1 and TRBJ2-2, with 11 nucleotides matching TRBD2. Germline V gene lookup returns CDR1 SGHRS and CDR2 YFSETQ. Trimming took 4 bases from V and 1 from J; bases not matched to a gene: 9. The CDR3 totals 18 residues.